The 29 T cell receptor beta chains below all came from one sample that was sequenced in a study of cytomegalovirus exposure and HLA in healthy donors. The PCR employed 60 Vbeta primers together with 13 Jbeta primers. The data were produced by immunoSEQ multiplex PCR, yet TCRdb's version contains in-frame clones alone and is incomplete. The sample holds approximately 88,000 clones, roughly 72% seen once. The sequencing input was PBMCs. These receptors were collected from a man younger than 40 in good health and CMV-seropositive.

The rearrangement joins TRBV30 to TRBJ2-2, with TRBD2 identical over 9 bases. There are 14 residues in the CDR3. Germline-derived CDR1 and CDR2 are GTSNPN and SVGIG (reference sequence). Germline trimming cut 7 bases from V and 7 bases from J; bases unmatched to any gene: 10. The CDR3 coding sequence is TGTGCCTTAGCGGGAGATCAGATAGTCGGGGAGCTGTTTTTT. Amino acid sequence: CALAGDQIVGELFF.

V is TRBV7-2 and J is TRBJ1-1; D possibly corresponds to TRBD1 (6 bases). CDR1 SGHTA and CDR2 FQGNSA come from the germline V gene. The CDR3 contains 14 residues. V shed 3 bases and J shed 1 base, with 9 bases lying between them. CDR3 coding DNA: TGTGCCAGCAGCTTGAAAGGGGGGAACACTGAAGCTTTCTTT. This encodes CASSLKGGNTEAFF.

V usage is TRBV21-1 and J usage is TRBJ1-1; the DNA was not compared with TRBD1, the D call given in the table. TRBV21-1 is described as a pseudogene. This CDR3 is built from 15 residues. CDR3 bases: TGTGCCAGCAGCTCGCGGACAGAGAGGTCCACTGAAGCTTTCTTT. It translates to CASSSRTERSTEAFF.

The table lists this clone with a count of one. The chain employs TRBV7-8 and TRBJ2-7; 7 bases line up with TRBD1. V lost 8 bases and J lost 6; bases outside the gene matches: 7. CDR1 SGHVS and CDR2 FQNEAQ come from the germline V gene. The CDR3 is made up of 12 amino acids. This CDR3 is CASGGYRGEQYV. The DNA for the CDR3 is TGTGCCAGCGGGGGATACAGGGGCGAGCAGTACGTC.

The chain employs TRBV7-3 and TRBJ2-7, with 7 bases identical to TRBD1. V was clipped by 0 bases and J by 2 bases; unmatched bases: 4. The CDR3 spans 15 residues. The germline V gene has CDR1 SGHTA and CDR2 FQGTGA. The DNA of the CDR3 is TGTGCCAGCAGCTTAACTGGACAGGCGACCTACGAGCAGTACTTC. This gives the protein CASSLTGQATYEQYF.

The count of this clone is one. The CDR3 loop reads CASSQVPMDSLNTEAFF. Written as DNA, the CDR3 is TGCGCCAGCAGCCAAGTGCCGATGGACAGCTTGAACACTGAAGCTTTCTTT. The rearrangement uses TRBV4-3 and TRBJ1-1; D is perhaps TRBD1 (6 bases). Per germline, CDR1 LGHNA and CDR2 YSLEER. The CDR3 contains 17 residues. Trimming stripped 1 base from V and 0 bases from J, with 15 bases between.

The rearrangement uses TRBV5-4 and TRBJ2-5, with D tentatively TRBD1 (5 bases). The CDR3 runs 14 residues. Trimming left V 4 bases short and J 5 bases short, with 15 bases between. From germline, CDR1 is SGHNT and CDR2 YYREEE (reference sequence). The CDR3 bases are TGTGCCAGCAGCACCCCCCAGGGCGACGAGACCCAGTACTTC. It translates to CASSTPQGDETQYF.

V gene TRBV19 combines with J gene TRBJ1-2, with TRBD1 matching over 9 bases. The junction had 3 bases not matched to a gene; V was cut back by 8 bases and J by 5 bases. The CDR3 totals 12 residues. Germline V gives CDR1 LNHDA, CDR2 SQIVND (reference sequence). CDR3 in amino acids: CASRDRGYGYTF. The CDR3 DNA sequence: TGTGCCAGTCGCGACAGGGGGTATGGCTACACCTTC.

The chain links TRBV18 to TRBJ2-7; weak D call: TRBD2 (5 bases). CDR3 length equals 13 residues. Per the germline V gene, CDR1 is KGHSH and CDR2 is LQKENI. V was pared by 6 bases and J by 3 bases, with 12 bases between. CDR3 DNA: TGTGCCAGCTCGACGGGGAGAGACTACGAGCAGTACGTC. Its translation is CASSTGRDYEQYV.

The chain combines TRBV5-4 with TRBJ2-7; 8 bases agree with TRBD1. CDR3 size: 14 residues. Unmatched junction bases numbered 4, after V lost 0 bases and J lost 5 bases. Germline CDR1 is SGHNT and CDR2 is YYREEE (reference sequence). CDR3 in amino acids: CASSLGRGRDEQYF. In DNA form, the CDR3 reads TGTGCCAGCAGCTTGGGCAGGGGGCGCGACGAGCAGTACTTC. The full variable domain, completed using reference TRBV5-4 and TRBJ2-7, is ETGVTQSPTHLIKTRGQQVTLRCSSQSGHNTVSWYQQALGQGPQFIFQYYREEENGRGNFPPRFSGLQFPNYSSELNVNALELDDSALYLCASSLGRGRDEQYFGPGTRLTVT.

The chain carries TRBV6-5 and TRBJ1-5; D might be TRBD1 (5 bases). V was trimmed by 5 bases and J by 2 bases, leaving 13 bases between them. Germline values: CDR1 MNHEY, CDR2 SVGAGI. The CDR3 extends over 15 amino acids. The CDR3 reads CASSSRVNGNQPQHF. The CDR3, as DNA: TGTGCCAGCAGTAGCAGGGTAAATGGCAATCAGCCCCAGCATTTT.

This chain connects TRBV6-5 to TRBJ1-5; perhaps TRBD1 as D (5 bases). With 6 bases removed from V and 4 bases from J, the gap between germline ends came to 7 bases. CDR1 is MNHEY, CDR2 SVGAGI, per germline. CDR3 length equals 12 residues. CDR3 nucleotide sequence: TGTGCCAGCAGAGGGGCAAATCAGCCCCAGCATTTT. It codes for CASRGANQPQHF.

The chain joins TRBV27 to TRBJ1-5; perhaps TRBD1 as D (5 bases). Deletions cut 3 bases from V and 6 bases from J, with 12 bases between. Germline lookup yields CDR1 MNHEY and CDR2 SMNVEV (reference sequence). The CDR3 loop spans 14 amino acids. Here the CDR3 DNA reads TGTGCCAGCAGTTTCGTCGGGGGGGGTCAGCCCCAGCATTTT. This encodes CASSFVGGGQPQHF.

J is TRBJ1-3 and V is TRBV5-1; tentative D call: TRBD1 (5 bases). Deletions cut 0 bases from V and 0 bases from J, with 10 bases between. Germline CDR1 is SGHRS and CDR2 is YFSETQ. The CDR3 is 16 amino acids. This CDR3 reads CASSLVQGLSGNTIYF. For the CDR3, the DNA is TGCGCCAGCAGCTTGGTGCAGGGCCTCTCTGGAAACACCATATATTTT.

By share of the sample, this clone is medium-sized. V gene TRBV6-4 combines with J gene TRBJ2-1; 8 bases map to TRBD2. From germline, CDR1 is MRHNA and CDR2 SNTAGT. The CDR3 spans 15 residues. J lost 0 bases, V lost 3 bases, and 1 base had no gene match. The CDR3 DNA reads as TGTGCCAGCAGTGAACGGGAGGGCTCCTACAATGAGCAGTTCTTC. It specifies CASSEREGSYNEQFF.

The CDR3 here is CASSPGRDNYEQYF. As DNA, the CDR3 is TGTGCCAGCTCACCCGGCCGGGACAACTACGAGCAGTACTTC. The chain is built from TRBV18 and TRBJ2-7; D may be TRBD1 (6 bases). Deletions cut 3 bases from V and 3 bases from J, with 12 bases between. The CDR3 is made up of 14 amino acids. Per the germline V gene, CDR1 is KGHSH and CDR2 is LQKENI.

The chain joins TRBV5-1 to TRBJ2-3; no firm D call. V shed 3 bases and J shed 5 bases, with 16 bases lying between them. The CDR3 loop spans 15 amino acids. CDR1 SGHRS and CDR2 YFSETQ come from the germline V gene. The CDR3 is CASSWSSGQLDTQYF. The CDR3 nucleotides are TGCGCCAGCAGCTGGAGCTCCGGCCAGTTAGATACGCAGTATTTT.

This chain connects TRBV30 to TRBJ1-1, with D possibly TRBD1 on 6 matching bases. V dropped 0 bases and J dropped 3 bases, with 11 bases sitting between them. The CDR3 totals 14 residues. CDR1 is GTSNPN and CDR2 is SVGIG in the germline V gene (reference sequence). The CDR3 region has the DNA TGTGCCTGGAGTGTAAAGCAGGGGTACACTGAAGCTTTCTTT. This sequence encodes CAWSVKQGYTEAFF. The full variable domain, with the rest looked up from reference TRBV30 and TRBJ1-1, is SQTIHQWPATLVQPVGSPLSLECTVEGTSNPNLYWYRQAAGRGLQLLFYSVGIGQISSEVPQNLSASRPQDRQFILSSKKLLLSDSGFYLCAWSVKQGYTEAFFGQGTRLTVV.

This chain links TRBV5-1 with TRBJ2-2; 10 bases are a match to TRBD2. Germline CDR1 and CDR2: SGHRS and YFSETQ. The CDR3 covers 16 residues. J lost 11 bases, V lost 1 base, and 11 bases had no gene match. The CDR3 loop reads CASSLSAGGASRELFF. DNA for the CDR3: TGCGCCAGCAGCTTGTCAGCGGGAGGGGCCTCTAGAGAGCTGTTTTTT.

This clone turned up a few times. V usage is TRBV19 and J usage is TRBJ2-2, with a weak D call TRBD1 (6 bases). Germline-derived CDR1 and CDR2 are LNHDA and SQIVND (reference sequence). The CDR3 is 15 residues long. Trimming removed 5 bases at V and 6 bases at J, with 16 bases between. CDR3 sequence (DNA): TGTGCCAGTAGTTCCCGGGACATGGACCCCGGGGAGCTGTTTTTT. It codes for CASSSRDMDPGELFF.

This clone was counted a single time. V gene TRBV7-3 combines with J gene TRBJ2-7, with 12 bases identical to TRBD2. This CDR3 region has 15 residues. The germline CDR1 and CDR2 sequences are SGHTA and FQGTGA. V shed 5 bases and J 3 bases; nucleotides not matched to a gene: 5. CDR3 nucleotide sequence: TGTGCCAGCAGCCCCGGACTAGCGGGACGCTACGAGCAGTACTTC. This gives the protein CASSPGLAGRYEQYF. The full variable domain, with the rest looked up from reference TRBV7-3 and TRBJ2-7, is GAGVSQTPSNKVTEKGKYVELRCDPISGHTALYWYRQSLGQGPEFLIYFQGTGAADDSGLPNDRFFAVRPEGSVSTLKIQRTERGDSAVYLCASSPGLAGRYEQYFGPGTRLTVT.

V gene TRBV5-1 combines with J gene TRBJ2-2, with a possible D match to TRBD1 (6 bases). Trimming stripped 3 bases from V and 4 bases from J, with 10 bases between. The CDR3 is 14 amino acids. In germline, CDR1 is SGHRS, CDR2 YFSETQ. The CDR3 reads CASSYTGSTGELFF. CDR3 in DNA: TGCGCCAGCAGCTACACAGGGTCCACCGGGGAGCTGTTTTTT. Supplemented by reference TRBV5-1 and TRBJ2-2, the full variable domain reads KAGVTQTPRYLIKTRGQQVTLSCSPISGHRSVSWYQQTPGQGLQFLFEYFSETQRNKGNFPGRFSGRQFSNSRSEMNVSTLELGDSALYLCASSYTGSTGELFFGEGSRLTVL.

The chain joins TRBV7-9 to TRBJ2-3; 8 nucleotides line up with TRBD1. This CDR3 comprises 18 residues. The germline V gene has CDR1 SEHNR and CDR2 FQNEAQ (reference sequence). V shed 7 bases, J shed 4 bases, and the junction held 19 bases outside the gene matches. In DNA form, the CDR3 reads TGTGCCAGCAACGACCTCGTGCGGACAGGGATGTTTGCAGATACGCAGTATTTT. As protein: CASNDLVRTGMFADTQYF.

This rearrangement joins TRBV7-2 to TRBJ2-3; tentative D call: TRBD1 (6 bases). This CDR3 has 16 amino acids. The V gene lost 6 bases and the J gene lost 1 base, with 17 bases spanning the gap. Germline CDR1 is SGHTA and CDR2 is FQGNSA. The CDR3 nucleotides are TGTGCCAGCAGTCAAGGCAGGGGAGTAGGCACAGATACGCAGTATTTT. Translating it yields CASSQGRGVGTDTQYF.

This chain uses TRBV15 with TRBJ2-3; TRBD1 aligns across 12 bases. Germline lookup yields CDR1 LNHNV and CDR2 YYDKDF (reference sequence). V trimming: 3 bases; J trimming: 0 bases; junction bases outside the gene matches: 7. The CDR3 runs to 18 residues. The CDR3: CATSRGGQGAKSTDTQYF. The CDR3 DNA is TGTGCCACCAGCAGGGGGGGACAGGGGGCTAAGAGCACAGATACGCAGTATTTT.

In this sample, this clone is medium-sized. This chain connects TRBV7-9 to TRBJ2-5, with 11 bases matching TRBD2. Germline assignment: CDR1 SEHNR and CDR2 FQNEAQ (reference sequence). Unmatched junction bases numbered 11, after V lost 5 bases and J lost 3 bases. The CDR3 runs 17 residues. CDR3 in amino acids: CASSQFPSGGTEETQYF. For the CDR3, the DNA is TGTGCCAGCAGCCAATTTCCTAGCGGGGGGACTGAAGAGACCCAGTACTTC. The full variable domain, with the rest looked up from reference TRBV7-9 and TRBJ2-5, is DTGVSQNPRHKITKRGQNVTFRCDPISEHNRLYWYRQTLGQGPEFLTYFQNEAQLEKSRLLSDRFSAERPKGSFSTLEIQRTEQGDSAMYLCASSQFPSGGTEETQYFGPGTRLLVL.

V usage is TRBV4-1 and J usage is TRBJ1-5, with a tentative D call TRBD1 (6 bases). The CDR3 has 16 amino acids. Between the trimmed V and J ends, which lost 6 bases and 3 bases, there was a span of 18 bases. CDR1 is MGHRA, CDR2 YSYEKL, per germline. The CDR3 spells CASSSPSTGFNQPQHF. CDR3 DNA: TGCGCCAGCAGTTCACCCTCGACAGGTTTCAATCAGCCCCAGCATTTT.

The chain uses TRBV4-1 and TRBJ1-1, with a tentative D call TRBD1 (5 bases). Germline loops: CDR1 MGHRA, CDR2 YSYEKL. This CDR3 has 14 residues. V dropped 3 bases and J dropped 1 base, with 9 bases sitting between them. CDR3 DNA sequence: TGCGCCAGCAGCCAGTCGACAGAGAACACTGAAGCTTTCTTT. This encodes CASSQSTENTEAFF.

The J gene is TRBJ1-2, the V gene TRBV23-1, with D hard to call. TRBV23-1 counts as an open reading frame of uncertain function. V shed 6 bases and J shed 2 bases, with 4 bases lying between them. The CDR3 consists of 11 residues. In nucleotides, the CDR3 is TGCGCCAGCAGGAGGAACTATGGCTACACCTTC. Translating gives CASRRNYGYTF.